This note documents a single TCR beta chain sequence. The CDR3 runs to 17 residues. These data belong to a study of blood T cell repertoires in COVID-19. Looking at the study overall: PBMCs, B-cell-depleted T cells, or T cells were the source of the cDNA or gDNA that made up the material.

Assay: immunoSEQ multiplex PCR; the TCRdb copy retains only in-frame clones and omits some. The data hold some 260,000 clones, with over 80% observed a single time. This chain joins TRBV12-1 and TRBJ2-1; TRBD1, as called in the table, went unchecked against the DNA. TRBV12-1 is a listed pseudogene. Sequenced: peripheral blood. The source is a woman in her seventies with COVID-19, enrolled during active disease. This CDR3 reads CASSPDPKGFCHNEQFF. The CDR3 coding sequence is TGTGCCAGCAGCCCCGACCCCAAGGGGTTCTGCCACAATGAGCAGTTCTTC.